Detailed here is one T cell receptor beta chain. What it recognizes is unknown. The sample originates from a study of beta chain features in type 1 diabetes. Trimming removed 0 bases from V and 6 bases from J; junction bases left unmatched: 2. Germline V gene lookup returns CDR1 SEHNR and CDR2 FQNEAQ (reference sequence). The CDR3 runs to 15 residues. Overall study findings and caveats: Shorter TCRB CDR3s, moderately but significantly so, marked every one of the four CD4+ subsets in Type 1 diabetes patients.

Reverse transcription of all isolated RNA meant that expressed TCRB transcripts were sequenced. Here immunoSEQ multiplex PCR was the method, and the copy in TCRdb shows in-frame clones only, minus some. Of more than 550,000 clones listed, around 15% are singletons. Sequencing was carried out using naive CD4+ T cells from blood. This chain links TRBV7-9 with TRBJ2-1; the match to TRBD2 covers 10 bases. The clonotype comes from a young man with type 1 diabetes. The CDR3 DNA is TGTGCCAGCAGCTTAGCGACTAGCGGGTTCAATGAGCAGTTCTTC. Translation: CASSLATSGFNEQFF.